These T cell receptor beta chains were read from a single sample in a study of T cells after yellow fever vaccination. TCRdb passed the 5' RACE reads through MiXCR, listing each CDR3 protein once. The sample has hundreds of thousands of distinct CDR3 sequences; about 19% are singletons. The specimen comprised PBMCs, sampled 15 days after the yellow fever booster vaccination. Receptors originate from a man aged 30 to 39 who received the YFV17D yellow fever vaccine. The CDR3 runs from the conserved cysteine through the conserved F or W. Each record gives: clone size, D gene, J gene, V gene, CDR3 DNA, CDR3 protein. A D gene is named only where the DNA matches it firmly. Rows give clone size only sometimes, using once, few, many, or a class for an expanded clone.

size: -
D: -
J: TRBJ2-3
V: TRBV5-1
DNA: TGCGCCAGCATAAGCAGTAGCACAGATACGCAGTATTTT
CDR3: CASISSSTDTQYF

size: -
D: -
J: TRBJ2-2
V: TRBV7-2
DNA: TGTGCCAGCAACCGAGACGGACTCGCAAACACCGGGGAGCTGTTTTTT
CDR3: CASNRDGLANTGELFF

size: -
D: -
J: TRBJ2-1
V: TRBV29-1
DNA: TGCAGCGTTGTGGGGGCTTTGACCTACAATGAGCAGTTCTTC
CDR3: CSVVGALTYNEQFF

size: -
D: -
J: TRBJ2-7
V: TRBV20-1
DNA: TGCAGTGCCGGACGGGGCCCTGGCGAGCAGTACTTC
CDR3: CSAGRGPGEQYF

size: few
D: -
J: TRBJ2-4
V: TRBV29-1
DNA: TGCAGCGTTGAAAGTGCCAAAAACATTCAGTACTTC
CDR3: CSVESAKNIQYF

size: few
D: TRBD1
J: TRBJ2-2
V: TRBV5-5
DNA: TGTGCCAGCAGCTATAGACAGGGGGTTACCGGGGAGCTGTTTTTT
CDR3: CASSYRQGVTGELFF

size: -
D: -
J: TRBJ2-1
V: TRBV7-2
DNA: TGTGCCAGCAAGGACAATACCTACAATGAGCAGTTCTTC
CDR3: CASKDNTYNEQFF

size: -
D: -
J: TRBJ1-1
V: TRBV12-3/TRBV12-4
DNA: TGTGCCAGCAGTTCCGGGATCCGAGCAGCTTTCTTT
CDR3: CASSSGIRAAFF

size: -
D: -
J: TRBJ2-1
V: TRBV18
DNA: TGTGCCAGCTCACGAAACTCGGGCACCATAGGCGATGAGCAGTTCTTC
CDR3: CASSRNSGTIGDEQFF

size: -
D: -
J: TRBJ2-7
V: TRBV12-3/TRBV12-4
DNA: TGTGCCAGCCGTCGGAGTCGTGAGCAGTACTTC
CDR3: CASRRSREQYF

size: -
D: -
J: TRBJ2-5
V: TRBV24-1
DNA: TGTGCCACCAGTGATTTTCGGGAGACCCAGTACTTC
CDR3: CATSDFRETQYF

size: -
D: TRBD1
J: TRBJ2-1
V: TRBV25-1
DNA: TGTGCCAGCAGGGAATTTGGACAGGGAGATGGTGAGCAGTTCTTC
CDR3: CASREFGQGDGEQFF

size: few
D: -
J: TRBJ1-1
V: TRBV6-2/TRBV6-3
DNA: TGTGCCAGCAGTTCGGGGGGAGGCGCTTTCTTT
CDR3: CASSSGGGAFF

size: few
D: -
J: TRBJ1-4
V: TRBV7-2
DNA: TGTGCCAGCAGCTTAAATCCCTTCGCAACTAATGAAAAACTGTTTTTT
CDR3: CASSLNPFATNEKLFF

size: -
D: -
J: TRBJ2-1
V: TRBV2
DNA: TGTGCCAGCAGTGATCCCGATGAATCCTGGGGCCCTGAGCAGTTCTTC
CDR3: CASSDPDESWGPEQFF

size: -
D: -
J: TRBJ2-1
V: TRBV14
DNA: TGTGCCAGCAGCCAAGGAGTGAACAGGGCGACGCAGTTCTTC
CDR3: CASSQGVNRATQFF

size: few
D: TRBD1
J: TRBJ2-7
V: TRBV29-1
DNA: TGCAGCGTCAATATCGGGACAGCCTACGAGCAGTACTTC
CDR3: CSVNIGTAYEQYF

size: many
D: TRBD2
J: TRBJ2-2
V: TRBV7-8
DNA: TGTGCCAGCAGCTTCGGACTAGCGGGAGTCTCGTCGAACACCGGGGAGCTGTTTTTT
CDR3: CASSFGLAGVSSNTGELFF

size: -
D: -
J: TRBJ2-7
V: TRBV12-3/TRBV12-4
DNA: TGTGCCAGCAGTTTGCAAGACCGCCGGGAGCAGTACTTC
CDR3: CASSLQDRREQYF

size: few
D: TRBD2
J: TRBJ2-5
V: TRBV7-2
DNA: TGTGCCAGCATCGCGGGAGCGGGAGAAGGGGAGACCCAGTACTTC
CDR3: CASIAGAGEGETQYF

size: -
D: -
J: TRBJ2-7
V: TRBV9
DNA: TGTGCCAGCAGCGTAGGAGAAACCCCCTACGAGCAGTACTTC
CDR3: CASSVGETPYEQYF

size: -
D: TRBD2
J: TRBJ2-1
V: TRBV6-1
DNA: TGTGCCAGCAGTGAAGTTCTAGCGGGAGGGTATTCCAATGAGCAGTTCTTC
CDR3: CASSEVLAGGYSNEQFF

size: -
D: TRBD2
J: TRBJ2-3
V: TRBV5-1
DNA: TGCGCCAGCAGCTCGGTCCCGGGACTAGCGGGAGCTGGCACAGATACGCAGTATTTT
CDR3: CASSSVPGLAGAGTDTQYF

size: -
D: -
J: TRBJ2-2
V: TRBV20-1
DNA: TGCAGTGCTAGAGATAATTCCGGGGAGCTGTTTTTT
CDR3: CSARDNSGELFF

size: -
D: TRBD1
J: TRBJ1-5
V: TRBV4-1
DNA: TGCGCCAGCAGCCGAAGACCGGGACAGGGTACTTACCGAAGCGATCAGCCCCAGCATTTT
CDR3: CASSRRPGQGTYRSDQPQHF

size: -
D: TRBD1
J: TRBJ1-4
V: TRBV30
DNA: TGTGCCTGGAGTGCTCAGGGGGCTGGTGAAAAACTGTTTTTT
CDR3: CAWSAQGAGEKLFF

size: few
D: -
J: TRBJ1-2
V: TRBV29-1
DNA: TGCAGCGCACGCAAAGGGGACTTCGGCTACACCTTC
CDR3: CSARKGDFGYTF

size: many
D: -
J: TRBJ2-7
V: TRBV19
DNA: TGTGCCAGTAGTCCCCGGAGGGCATCCGAGCAGTACTTC
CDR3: CASSPRRASEQYF

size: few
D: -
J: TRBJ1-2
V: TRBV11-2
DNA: TGTGCCAGCAGCCCGTGGGACACTTCTAACTATGGCTACACCTTC
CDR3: CASSPWDTSNYGYTF

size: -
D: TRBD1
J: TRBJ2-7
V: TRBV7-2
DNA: TGTGCCAGCAGCTCCCGGGACAGGAGGTACGAGCAGTACTTC
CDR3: CASSSRDRRYEQYF

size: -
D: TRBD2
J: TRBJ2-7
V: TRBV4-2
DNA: TGTGCCAGCAGCCTTTCGACTAGCGCGATCTCCTACGAGCAGTACTTC
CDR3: CASSLSTSAISYEQYF

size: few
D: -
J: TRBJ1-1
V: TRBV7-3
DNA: TGTGCCAGTTCGCCGTGGGGGAACACTGAAGCTTTCTTT
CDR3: CASSPWGNTEAFF

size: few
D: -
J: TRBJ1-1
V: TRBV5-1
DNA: TGCGCCAGCAGCTTGGGGGGGGGACAGAACACTGAAGCTTTCTTT
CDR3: CASSLGGGQNTEAFF

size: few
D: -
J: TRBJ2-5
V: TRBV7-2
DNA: TGTGCCAGCACCTATAGGACTGGAGAGACCCAGTACTTC
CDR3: CASTYRTGETQYF

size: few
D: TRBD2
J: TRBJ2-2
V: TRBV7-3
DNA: TGTGCCAGCAGGCCAGGGACTAGCGGGGCGAACACCGGGGAGCTGTTTTTT
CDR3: CASRPGTSGANTGELFF

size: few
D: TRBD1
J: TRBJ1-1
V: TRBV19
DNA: TGTGCCAGTAAACACCCCAGGGGGGGTGCGAACACTGAAGCTTTCTTT
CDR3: CASKHPRGGANTEAFF

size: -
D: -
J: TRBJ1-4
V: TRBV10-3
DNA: TGTGCCATCAGTCAACCCCTTGCGGCAAAACTGTTTTTT
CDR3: CAISQPLAAKLFF

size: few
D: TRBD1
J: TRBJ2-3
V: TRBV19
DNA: TGTGCCAGTAGTATGGGGACAGTTACCACAGATACGCAGTATTTT
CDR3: CASSMGTVTTDTQYF

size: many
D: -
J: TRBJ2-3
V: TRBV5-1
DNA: TGCGCCAGCAGCCCGACGCAGCGGGGCACAGATACGCAGTATTTT
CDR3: CASSPTQRGTDTQYF

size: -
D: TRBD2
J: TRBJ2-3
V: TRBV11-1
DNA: TGTGCCAGCAGCCGGGGACTAGCGGGAGGGATCGACACAGATACGCAGTATTTT
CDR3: CASSRGLAGGIDTDTQYF

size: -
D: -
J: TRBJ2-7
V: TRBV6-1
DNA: TGTGCCAGCAGTGAATCCCCGGTTCTCTACGAGCAGTACTTC
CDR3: CASSESPVLYEQYF

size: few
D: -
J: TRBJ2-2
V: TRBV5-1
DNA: TGCGCCAGCAGGGCCGGGACAAAGAACACCGGGGAGCTGTTTTTT
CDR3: CASRAGTKNTGELFF

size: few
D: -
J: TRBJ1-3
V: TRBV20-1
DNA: TGCAGTGCTAGAGATGACGTCAGCCCCATATATTTT
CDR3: CSARDDVSPIYF

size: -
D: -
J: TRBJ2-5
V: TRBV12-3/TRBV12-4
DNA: TGTGCCAGCAGTTTTGGAAAAGAGACCCAGTACTTC
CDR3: CASSFGKETQYF

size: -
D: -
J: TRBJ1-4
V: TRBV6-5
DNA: TGTGCCAGCAGTTTATCATCGGCTAATGAAAAACTGTTTTTT
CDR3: CASSLSSANEKLFF